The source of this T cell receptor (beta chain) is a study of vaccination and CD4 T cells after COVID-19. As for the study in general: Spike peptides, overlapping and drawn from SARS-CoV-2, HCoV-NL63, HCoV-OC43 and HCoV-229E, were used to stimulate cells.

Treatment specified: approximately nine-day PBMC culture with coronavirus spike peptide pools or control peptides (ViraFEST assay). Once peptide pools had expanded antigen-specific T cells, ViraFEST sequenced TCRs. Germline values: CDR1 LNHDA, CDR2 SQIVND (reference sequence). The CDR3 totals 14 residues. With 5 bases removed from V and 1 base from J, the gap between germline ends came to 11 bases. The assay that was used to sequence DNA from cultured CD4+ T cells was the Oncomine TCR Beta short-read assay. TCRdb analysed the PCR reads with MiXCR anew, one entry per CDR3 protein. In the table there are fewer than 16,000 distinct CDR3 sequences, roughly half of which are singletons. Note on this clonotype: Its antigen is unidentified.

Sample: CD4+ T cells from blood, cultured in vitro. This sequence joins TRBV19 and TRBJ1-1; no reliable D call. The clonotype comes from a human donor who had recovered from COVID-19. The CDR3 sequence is CASSWKDGNTEAFF. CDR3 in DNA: TGTGCCAGTAGTTGGAAGGATGGGAACACTGAAGCTTTCTTT.